The T cell receptor (beta chain) under discussion was sequenced for a study of blood T cell repertoires in COVID-19. Across the study: Acute and convalescent COVID-19 specimens originated in the United States, Italy and Spain. Sample material is recorded as cDNA or gDNA derived from T cells, B-cell-depleted T cells, or PBMCs.

Authors' data handling: Estimation of nucleated cell counts relied on the amplification of reference gene primers. The repertoire was sequenced with immunoSEQ multiplex PCR; TCRdb's copy has only in-frame clones and lacks some. D and trimming come from the DNA, and the V and J calls and clone size come from that table. The repertoire includes 37,000 or so clones, approximately 86% of them detected once, and under 15% sits in the top ten. CDR3 length: 14 amino acids. The V end lost 4 bases, the J end lost 7 bases, and 17 bases lay between the germline ends. Germline CDR1 and CDR2: ENHRY and SYGVKD. The TCR comes from a human donor in a cohort sampled during active COVID-19. Sequencing used peripheral blood. V usage is TRBV10-3 and J usage is TRBJ2-7, with D perhaps TRBD1 (6 bases). For the CDR3, the DNA is TGTGCCATCAGTGGAACAGGGATATCGGGAGAGCAGTACTTC. This gives the protein CAISGTGISGEQYF.